Given below is one TCR beta chain in context. Its antigen is as yet unknown. This sample was taken from a study of T cell responses to AZD1222 COVID-19 vaccine. Study-wide results and caveats: Clonal diversity may have been underestimated, and the donors were mostly white British, with more females than males. Spike-specific TCR depth and breadth grew after two AZD1222 doses. The span of vaccine-associated CD4 TCRs extended across spike, with dominance at 160-218 and 743-854. Seropositive at baseline were only six AZD1222 recipients.

Data came from immunoSEQ multiplex PCR; TCRdb stores just in-frame clones and leaves some out. The sample records some 99,000 clones, 75% to 90% being singletons. CDR3 length equals 14 residues. CDR1 and CDR2 (germline): SGHRS, YFSETQ. V lost 5 bases to trimming and J lost 5 bases; unmatched junction nucleotides: 7. This receptor was obtained from an adult in good health. The chain combines TRBV5-1 with TRBJ1-1; 9 bases fit TRBD1. The input for sequencing was peripheral blood, taken on day 0 of AZD1222 vaccination. This chain's CDR3 is CASRGDRADTEAFF. The CDR3 region has the DNA TGCGCCAGCAGGGGGGACAGGGCCGATACTGAAGCTTTCTTT.